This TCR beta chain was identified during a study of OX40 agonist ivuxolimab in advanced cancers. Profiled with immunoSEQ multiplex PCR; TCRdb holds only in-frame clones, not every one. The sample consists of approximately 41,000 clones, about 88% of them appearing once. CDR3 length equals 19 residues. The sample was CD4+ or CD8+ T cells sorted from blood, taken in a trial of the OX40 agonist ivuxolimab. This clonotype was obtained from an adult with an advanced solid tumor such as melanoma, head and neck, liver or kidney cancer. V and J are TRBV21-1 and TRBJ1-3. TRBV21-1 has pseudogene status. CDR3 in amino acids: CASSKVRVERALSGNTIYF. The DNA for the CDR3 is TGTGCCAGCAGCAAAGTACGGGTCGAAAGGGCCCTCTCTGGAAACACCATATATTTT.